This TCR beta chain was captured in a study of shared clonotypes between healthy human individuals. Only in-frame clones appear in the TCRdb table, and some are missing; sequencing was by immunoSEQ multiplex PCR. This table has about 1,900,000 clones, about 95% appearing once. The study's findings and limits: Clonotype sharing among donors, it was expected, would be affected by sequencing depth.

Trimming shortened V by 3 bases and J by 4 bases, and 13 bases separated the two germline ends. This CDR3 is built from 14 residues. The germline V gene has CDR1 SGHAT and CDR2 FQNNGV. CD8 cells regarded as naive lacked CD45RO, were positively chosen for CCR7, and omitted terminally differentiated effector memory CD45RA+ cells. As to this clone: Antigen: not known. This CDR3 is also generated by other DNA sequences in the sample.

The receptor's source is a man between 18 and 29 years old in good health. This sequence joins TRBV11-2 and TRBJ2-7, with D possibly matching TRBD1 (5 bases). Sequenced material: naive CD8+ T cells sorted from blood. CDR3 DNA: TGTGCCAGCAGCTTTAGTGGTGGGGCTTACGAGCAGTACTTC. Translation gives CASSFSGGAYEQYF.